Listed below are T cell receptor beta chains from one sample, sequenced in a study of cytomegalovirus exposure and HLA in healthy donors. The assay was immunoSEQ multiplex PCR, and TCRdb's table has in-frame clones only and misses some. The sample holds around 130,000 clones; 80% are singletons and the top ten take approximately 4%. Sequencing was performed on PBMCs. Source of these receptors: a woman aged 40 to 50 in good health and CMV-seronegative. Both conserved end residues are part of each CDR3.

v_gene	j_gene	CDR3aa
TRBV5-4	TRBJ1-2	CASSSGQVNYGYTF
TRBV7-8	TRBJ2-1	CASSSNLEGFVF
TRBV14	TRBJ1-1	CASSLTRIREAFF
TRBV27	TRBJ2-7	CASGDRTYEQYF
TRBV7-2	TRBJ2-1	CASSLQGRNEQFF
TRBV7-8	TRBJ2-3	CASSLVPRGGRDTQYF
TRBV4-3	TRBJ1-5	CASSLGRTGGQQPQHF
TRBV7-9	TRBJ2-2	CASSTTRGVTGELFF
TRBV6-5	TRBJ2-1	CASRGGDNEQFF
TRBV18	TRBJ2-7	CASSPPGLDYEQYF
TRBV2	TRBJ2-2	CASSDILTSGTGELFF
TRBV12-5	TRBJ2-1	CASGLDSNNEQFF
TRBV2	TRBJ2-1	CASSEGDTTYNEQFF
TRBV5-6	TRBJ2-5	CASSRQKETQYF
TRBV4-2	TRBJ1-3	CASSQATAEPIYF
TRBV2	TRBJ1-1	CASGDSEAFF
TRBV7-2	TRBJ2-7	CASSFGPRTRGRLAYEQYF
TRBV5-1	TRBJ1-4	CASSLRRGLNEKLFF
TRBV7-9	TRBJ2-5	CASSPGQAIETQYF
TRBV7-8	TRBJ2-7	CASSPPNLPIYEQYF